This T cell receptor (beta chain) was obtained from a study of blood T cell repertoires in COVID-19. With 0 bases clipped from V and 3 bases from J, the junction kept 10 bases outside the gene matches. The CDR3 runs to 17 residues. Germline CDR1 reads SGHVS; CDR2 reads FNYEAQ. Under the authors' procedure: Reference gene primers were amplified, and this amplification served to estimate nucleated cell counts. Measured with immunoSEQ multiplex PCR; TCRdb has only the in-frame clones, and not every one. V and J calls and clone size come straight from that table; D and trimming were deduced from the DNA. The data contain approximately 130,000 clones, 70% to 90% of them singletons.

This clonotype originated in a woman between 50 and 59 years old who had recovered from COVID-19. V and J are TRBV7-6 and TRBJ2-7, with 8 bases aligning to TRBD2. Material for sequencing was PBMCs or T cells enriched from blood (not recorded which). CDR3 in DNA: TGTGCCAGCAGCTTAGCGGGGGCGGGGGGCACACTCTACGAGCAGTACTTC. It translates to CASSLAGAGGTLYEQYF.